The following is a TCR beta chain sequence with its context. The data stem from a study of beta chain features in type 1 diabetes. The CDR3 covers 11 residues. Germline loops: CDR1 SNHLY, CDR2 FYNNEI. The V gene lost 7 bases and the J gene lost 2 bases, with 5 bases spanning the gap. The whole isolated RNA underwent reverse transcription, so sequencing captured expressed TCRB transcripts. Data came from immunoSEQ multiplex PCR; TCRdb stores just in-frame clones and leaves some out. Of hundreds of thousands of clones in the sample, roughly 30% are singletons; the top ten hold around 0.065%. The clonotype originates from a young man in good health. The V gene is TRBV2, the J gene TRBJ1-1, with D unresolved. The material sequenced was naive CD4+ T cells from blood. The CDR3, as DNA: TGTGCCAGCAAGCCTAACACTGAAGCTTTCTTT. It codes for CASKPNTEAFF.